A single sample is the source of the 21 T cell receptor beta chains below, sequenced in a study of shared clonotypes between healthy human individuals. Using immunoSEQ multiplex PCR, the repertoire was profiled, and TCRdb retains in-frame clones only, with some absent. The sample gives approximately 500,000 clones, 96% of which show up once; 0.06% is in the top ten. The material sequenced was naive CD4+ T cells sorted from blood. Subset: CD45RA+ positively selected. All receptors come from a woman between 25 and 40 years old in good health.

The J gene is TRBJ1-1, the V gene TRBV7-9; 8 nucleotides match TRBD1. Trimming took 6 bases from V and 10 from J; bases not matched to a gene: 7. Looked up from germline, CDR1 is SEHNR and CDR2 is FQNEAQ (reference sequence). The CDR3 contains 12 residues. The CDR3 nucleotides are TGTGCCAGCAGGACCGGGACAGGTCCAGCTTTCTTT. As protein: CASRTGTGPAFF.

The V gene is TRBV4-1, the J gene TRBJ2-1, with 8 positions matching TRBD2. CDR3 length equals 16 residues. J was trimmed by 7 bases and V by 1 base; bases with no gene match: 9. Germline-derived CDR1 and CDR2 are MGHRA and YSYEKL. The chain's CDR3 is CASSQGSSGSGNEQFF. In nucleotides, the CDR3 is TGCGCCAGCAGCCAAGGGTCAAGCGGGAGTGGAAATGAGCAGTTCTTC.

The chain employs TRBV11-2 and TRBJ2-7; 10 bases match TRBD1. This CDR3 contains 15 residues. Losses at the gene ends were 2 bases for V and 7 bases for J; bases not matched to a gene: 8. In germline, CDR1 is SGHAT, CDR2 FQNNGV. The CDR3 sequence: CASSLYGTGDLEQYF. The CDR3, as DNA: TGTGCCAGCAGCTTATATGGGACAGGGGACTTGGAGCAGTACTTC.

V and J are TRBV11-2 and TRBJ2-2, with D hard to call. Between the trimmed V and J ends, which lost 1 base and 0 bases, there was a span of 12 bases. Germline assignment: CDR1 SGHAT and CDR2 FQNNGV. This CDR3 is built from 17 residues. CDR3 in amino acids: CASSLGTMGSNTGELFF. The CDR3 DNA follows: TGTGCCAGCAGCTTAGGAACTATGGGATCGAACACCGGGGAGCTGTTTTTT.

The chain has TRBV18 and TRBJ2-7; D possibly corresponds to TRBD2 (6 bases). The CDR3 covers 15 residues. The V and J ends lost 6 bases and 3 bases respectively, with 18 bases between them. Germline CDR1 KGHSH, CDR2 LQKENI. CDR3 bases: TGTGCCAGCTCGCCCGGGGAGGTCGCGCGCTACGAGCAGTACTTC. This sequence encodes CASSPGEVARYEQYF.

This chain connects TRBV5-4 to TRBJ1-2; TRBD1 matches 9 bases. The CDR3 totals 14 residues. Germline values: CDR1 SGHNT, CDR2 YYREEE (reference sequence). V was pared by 4 bases and J by 5 bases, with 6 bases of the junction left unmatched. CDR3 sequence: CASSLGTGWYGYTF. CDR3 DNA sequence: TGTGCCAGCAGCCTAGGGACAGGGTGGTATGGCTACACCTTC.

The chain combines TRBV7-9 with TRBJ2-3, with D perhaps matching TRBD2 (6 bases). Germline V lookup: CDR1 SEHNR, CDR2 FQNEAQ (reference sequence). The V gene lost 0 bases and the J gene lost 5 bases, with 12 bases spanning the gap. The CDR3 has 15 residues. The CDR3 region is CASSLAGGALDTQYF. The CDR3 coding sequence is TGTGCCAGCAGCTTAGCGGGAGGAGCACTAGATACGCAGTATTTT.

For the CDR3, the DNA is TGTGCCACCAGCAGAGATGGGGCAGGGGGCAGGGCTGAAGCTTTCTTT. It encodes CATSRDGAGGRAEAFF. This sequence joins TRBV15 and TRBJ1-1; 8 bases agree with TRBD1. This CDR3 contains 16 residues. With V trimmed by 0 bases and J by 6 bases, 9 bases remained unmatched. CDR1 is LNHNV, CDR2 YYDKDF, per germline (reference sequence).

V gene TRBV6-5 combines with J gene TRBJ2-5; TRBD1 matches at 7 bases. Near its end, the DNA agrees better with TRBJ2-7, so the J call may be wrong. Per germline, CDR1 MNHEY and CDR2 SVGAGI. The length of the CDR3 is 12 residues. The CDR3 nucleotides read TGTGCCGTAACAGGGGCGTCCTACGAGCAGTACTTC. Protein product: CAVTGASYEQYF.

The chain is built from TRBV7-9 and TRBJ1-1; D call uncertain. CDR1 and CDR2 (germline): SEHNR, FQNEAQ (reference sequence). Trimming cost V 11 bases and J 3 bases, with 19 bases left between them. The CDR3 is 14 residues long. CDR3: CAADFAGVHTEAFF. The CDR3 DNA sequence: TGTGCCGCCGACTTCGCAGGCGTCCACACTGAAGCTTTCTTT.

The CDR3 DNA is TGTGCCAGCACCCCTCGGGATCCATCCTACGAGCAGTACTTC. The encoded protein is CASTPRDPSYEQYF. The chain uses TRBV27 and TRBJ2-7; D possibly corresponds to TRBD2 (5 bases). The CDR3 extends over 14 amino acids. Germline CDR1 and CDR2: MNHEY and SMNVEV (reference sequence). The V and J ends lost 7 bases and 1 base respectively, with 14 bases between them.

The chain recombines TRBV18 with TRBJ2-3; D unclear. Germline assignment: CDR1 KGHSH and CDR2 LQKENI. This CDR3 comprises 15 residues. V was cut by 3 bases and J by 6 bases, with 16 bases left in between. The CDR3 loop is CASSPNNQYSDTQYF. The DNA of the CDR3 is TGTGCCAGCTCACCGAATAACCAATATTCGGATACGCAGTATTTT.

The chain's CDR3 is CASSSPGQGEKLFF. The CDR3 region has the DNA TGTGCCAGCAGTTCCCCGGGACAGGGCGAAAAACTGTTTTTT. The chain links TRBV27 to TRBJ1-4; 9 nucleotides match TRBD1. Germline-derived CDR1 and CDR2 are MNHEY and SMNVEV (reference sequence). V shed 4 bases, J shed 8 bases, and the junction held 5 bases outside the gene matches. The CDR3 has 14 residues.

This chain links TRBV10-3 with TRBJ2-5, with 10 bases matching TRBD1. CDR1 ENHRY and CDR2 SYGVKD come from the germline V gene. V lost 2 bases to trimming and J lost 4 bases; unmatched junction nucleotides: 4. The CDR3 is made up of 15 amino acids. The CDR3, as DNA: TGTGCCATCAGTGAGCGACAGGGGGCCGGAGAGACCCAGTACTTC. Translated, it gives CAISERQGAGETQYF.

This clone is a singleton in its sample. The chain links TRBV28 to TRBJ1-2; D gene ambiguous. The CDR3 has 14 residues. Trimming removed 8 bases from V and 2 bases from J, with 15 bases in between. CDR1 and CDR2 from the germline V gene are MDHEN and SYDVKM. CDR3 coding DNA: TGTGCCAGCGGCCTCGAGGGCCGGAACTATGGCTACACCTTC. This codes for CASGLEGRNYGYTF.

This chain uses TRBV19 with TRBJ1-4; 7 nucleotides align to TRBD1. CDR1 is LNHDA, CDR2 SQIVND, per germline (reference sequence). The V gene end was trimmed by 6 bases and the J gene end by 4 bases; junction bases not matched to a gene: 8. The CDR3 is 15 amino acids. CDR3 bases: TGTGCCAGTAGCGCAACAGGGGCCAATAATGAAAAACTGTTTTTT. Protein: CASSATGANNEKLFF.

To note about this clone: Other DNA sequences in this specimen translate into the identical CDR3. The genes are TRBV6-5 and TRBJ1-1; D perhaps matches TRBD1 (5 bases). CDR1 is MNHEY and CDR2 is SVGAGI in the germline V gene. The CDR3 consists of 13 residues. The germline V and J ends were trimmed by 3 bases and 1 base, with 6 bases remaining between them. CDR3 nucleotide sequence: TGTGCCAGCAGTTATAGGGGGAACACTGAAGCTTTCTTT. Translated, it gives CASSYRGNTEAFF.

This clone appeared a single time. The V call is TRBV11-2, the J call TRBJ2-2; 7 nucleotides match TRBD2. The CDR3 contains 17 residues. Trimming cost V 5 bases and J 6 bases; bases outside gene matches: 15. Germline values: CDR1 SGHAT, CDR2 FQNNGV. CDR3 DNA sequence: TGTGCCAGCAGCCAAGTGCCGGCGGGAGTAGGTTCCGGGGAGCTGTTTTTT. Amino acids: CASSQVPAGVGSGELFF.

This chain uses TRBV18 with TRBJ1-1; D might be TRBD1 (5 bases). V shed 2 bases and J shed 3 bases, with 13 bases lying between them. The CDR3 contains 15 residues. CDR1 and CDR2 from the germline V gene are KGHSH and LQKENI. CDR3 amino acids: CASSPSAQGYTEAFF. The CDR3 DNA reads as TGTGCCAGCTCACCATCGGCGCAGGGCTACACTGAAGCTTTCTTT. Full variable domain (rest looked up from reference TRBV18 and TRBJ1-1): NAGVMQNPRHLVRRRGQEARLRCSPMKGHSHVYWYRQLPEEGLKFMVYLQKENIIDESGMPKERFSAEFPKEGPSILRIQQVVRGDSAAYFCASSPSAQGYTEAFFGQGTRLTVV.

The rearrangement joins TRBV6-6 to TRBJ2-4, with TRBD1 matching 7 bases. The CDR3 extends over 15 amino acids. The germline gives CDR1 MNHNY, CDR2 SVGAGI (reference sequence). V dropped 6 bases and J dropped 3; count of bases not matched to a gene: 8. The CDR3 loop is CASRNRGNVKNIQYF. CDR3 bases: TGTGCCAGCAGGAACAGGGGAAACGTCAAAAACATTCAGTACTTC.

The chain combines TRBV28 with TRBJ2-7, with 7 nucleotides matching TRBD2. Germline V gene lookup returns CDR1 MDHEN and CDR2 SYDVKM. This CDR3 has 11 residues. The trim removed 6 bases at V and 6 bases at J, leaving 2 bases unmatched. The CDR3 bases are TGTGCCAGCAGCCGGGAGGCCGAGCAGTACTTC. Amino acid sequence: CASSREAEQYF.